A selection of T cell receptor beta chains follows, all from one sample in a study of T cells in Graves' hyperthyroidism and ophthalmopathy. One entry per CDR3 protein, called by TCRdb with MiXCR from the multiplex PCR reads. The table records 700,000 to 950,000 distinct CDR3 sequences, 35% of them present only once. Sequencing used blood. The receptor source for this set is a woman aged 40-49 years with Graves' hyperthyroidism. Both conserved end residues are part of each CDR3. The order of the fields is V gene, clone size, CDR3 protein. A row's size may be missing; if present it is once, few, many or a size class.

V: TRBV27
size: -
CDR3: CASRERDYGYTF

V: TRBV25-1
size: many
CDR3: CASREGGGPLHF

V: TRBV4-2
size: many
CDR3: CASSQDPSGTPLEQYF

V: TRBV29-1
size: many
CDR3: CSVGGDRVAYEQYF

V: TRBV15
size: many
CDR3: CATSRVVGLLGANVLTF

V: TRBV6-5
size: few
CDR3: CASSFQLMNTEAFF

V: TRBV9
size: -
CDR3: CASSDNLEGGPSETQYF

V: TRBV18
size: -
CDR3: CASSSTGDDNSPLHF

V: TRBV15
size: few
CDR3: CATSRDQGWEEKLFF

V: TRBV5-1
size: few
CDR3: CASSLRADNEKLFF

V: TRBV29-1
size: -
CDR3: CSVDGTSGRRDTQYF

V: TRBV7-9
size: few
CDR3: CASSPAEGPRTYEQYF

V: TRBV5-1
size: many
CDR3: CASSLGGAVNQPQHF

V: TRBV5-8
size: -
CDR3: CASRVPGDSNQPQHF

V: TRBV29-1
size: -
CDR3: CSALGGRGTDTQYF

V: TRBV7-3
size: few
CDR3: CASSPSPGSGYGYTF

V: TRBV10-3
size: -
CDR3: CAIADRGHGNTIYF

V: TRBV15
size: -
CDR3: CATSREFPWDTQYF

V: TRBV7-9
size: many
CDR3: CASSRGQTYEQYF

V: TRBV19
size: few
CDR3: CASIQGTGSGYTF

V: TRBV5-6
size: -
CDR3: CASSLYSTASEAFF

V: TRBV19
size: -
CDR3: CASSNAQGTNEQYF

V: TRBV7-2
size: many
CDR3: CASSRGAGEAFF

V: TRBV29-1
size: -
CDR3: CSVFGGDYGYTF

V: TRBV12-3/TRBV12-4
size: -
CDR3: CASSLGARTNEKLFF

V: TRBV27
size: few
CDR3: CASSLSRVGEKLFF

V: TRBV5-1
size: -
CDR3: CASSQSQGPTGELFF

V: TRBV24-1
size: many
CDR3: CATEPGLADTDTQYF

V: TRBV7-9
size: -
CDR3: CASSSPQGDRTEAFF

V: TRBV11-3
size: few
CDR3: CASSLVTGNTEAFF